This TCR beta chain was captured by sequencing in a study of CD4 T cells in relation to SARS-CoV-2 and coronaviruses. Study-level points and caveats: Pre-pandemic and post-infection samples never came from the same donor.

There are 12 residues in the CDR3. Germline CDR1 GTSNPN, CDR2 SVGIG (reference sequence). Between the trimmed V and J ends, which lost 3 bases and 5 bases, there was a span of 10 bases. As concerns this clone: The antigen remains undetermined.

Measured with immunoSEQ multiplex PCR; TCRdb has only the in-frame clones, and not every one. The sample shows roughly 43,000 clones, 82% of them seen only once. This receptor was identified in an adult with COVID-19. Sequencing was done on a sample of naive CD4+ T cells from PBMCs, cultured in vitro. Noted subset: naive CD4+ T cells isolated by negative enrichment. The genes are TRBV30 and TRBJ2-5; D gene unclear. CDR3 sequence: CAWSALGETQYF. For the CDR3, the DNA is TGTGCCTGGAGCGCCCTGGGGGAGACCCAGTACTTC. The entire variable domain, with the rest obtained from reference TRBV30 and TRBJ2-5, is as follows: SQTIHQWPATLVQPVGSPLSLECTVEGTSNPNLYWYRQAAGRGLQLLFYSVGIGQISSEVPQNLSASRPQDRQFILSSKKLLLSDSGFYLCAWSALGETQYFGPGTRLLVL.